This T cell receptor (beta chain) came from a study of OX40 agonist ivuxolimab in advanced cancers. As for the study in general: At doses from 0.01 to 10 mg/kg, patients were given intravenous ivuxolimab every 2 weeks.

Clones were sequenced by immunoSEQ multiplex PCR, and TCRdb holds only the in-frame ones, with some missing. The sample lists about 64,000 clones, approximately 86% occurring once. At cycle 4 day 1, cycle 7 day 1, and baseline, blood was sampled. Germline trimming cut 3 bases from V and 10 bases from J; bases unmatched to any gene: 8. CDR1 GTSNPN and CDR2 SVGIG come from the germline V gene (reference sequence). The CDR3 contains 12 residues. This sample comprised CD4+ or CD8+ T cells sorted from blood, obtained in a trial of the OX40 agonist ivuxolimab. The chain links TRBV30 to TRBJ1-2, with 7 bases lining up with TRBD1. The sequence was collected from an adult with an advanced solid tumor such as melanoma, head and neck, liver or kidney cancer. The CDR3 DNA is TGTGCCTGGAGCGCCTTCAGGGGGATCTACACCTTC. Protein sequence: CAWSAFRGIYTF. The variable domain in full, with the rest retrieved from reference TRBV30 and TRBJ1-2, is SQTIHQWPATLVQPVGSPLSLECTVEGTSNPNLYWYRQAAGRGLQLLFYSVGIGQISSEVPQNLSASRPQDRQFILSSKKLLLSDSGFYLCAWSAFRGIYTFGSGTRLTVV.